A single sample is the source of the 2 T cell receptor beta chains below, sequenced in a study of T-cell memory formation after mild COVID-19 (dated by TCRdb to the early 2020s). Library construction relied on 5' RACE. Instrument on record: Illumina NovaSeq 6000. TCRdb reworked the public reads: Q25 trimming with fastp, MiXCR clone assembly, productive beta chains retained. Rows with one shared CDR3 protein collapse into an entry with the most common genes and DNA. This sample lists about 400,000 distinct CDR3 sequences; roughly 18% were detected once. 20% to 25% of the sample belongs to the ten largest clones. Sequencing was done on a sample of PBMCs or a T cell subset sorted from them (not recorded which). Source of these receptors: a man aged 18-30 years who had mild COVID-19 (a few samples of this study predate the infection). The sample titles of this study are shuffled in the database, so cell type and time point are left out; the donor was told from shared clones.

This clonotype was picked up a small number of times. The V call is TRBV10-3, the J call TRBJ2-7; 8 nucleotides line up with TRBD1. The CDR3 loop spans 12 amino acids. V lost 7 bases to trimming and J lost 4 bases; unmatched junction nucleotides: 3. CDR1 and CDR2 (germline): ENHRY, SYGVKD. CDR3 bases: TGTGCCATCAAGGACAGGGTGTACGAGCAGTACTTC. Translation: CAIKDRVYEQYF.

The V and J genes are TRBV6-5 and TRBJ1-3, with D unresolved. This CDR3 contains 13 residues. CDR1 MNHEY and CDR2 SVGAGI come from the germline V gene. Trimming left V 2 bases short and J 4 bases short, with 6 bases between. CDR3 sequence reads: CASSYIFGNTIYF. CDR3 nucleotide sequence: TGTGCCAGCAGTTACATATTCGGAAACACCATATATTTT.